This T cell receptor beta chain was observed in a study of blood T cell repertoires in COVID-19. Profiled with immunoSEQ multiplex PCR; TCRdb holds only in-frame clones, not every one. The sample lists fewer than 120,000 clones; more than 75% were seen once. The CDR3 is 16 residues long. V was pared by 6 bases and J by 4 bases, with 10 bases of the junction left unmatched. CDR1 LNHDA and CDR2 SQIVND come from the germline V gene (reference sequence). What was sequenced was peripheral blood. The J gene is TRBJ2-1, the V gene TRBV19; 9 nucleotides align to TRBD2. This TCR came from a woman in her 50s with acute or convalescent COVID-19. This chain's CDR3 is CASSETSGTQYNEQFF. In DNA form, the CDR3 reads TGTGCCAGTAGCGAGACTAGCGGCACTCAATACAATGAGCAGTTCTTC.